This T cell receptor beta chain was observed in a study of cytomegalovirus exposure and HLA in healthy donors. Study in general: For the 300 to 450 genotyped donors, 75% to 90% fell within the Caucasian-associated ancestry cluster. General study points: Reports indicate that TCR beta sequences accurately predicted the HLA-A and HLA-B alleles of most subjects.

About this clone: The antigen is undetermined.

13 Jbeta primers and 60 Vbeta primers were used for the PCR. Some clones are missing from TCRdb's copy, which holds only in-frame ones; the method was immunoSEQ multiplex PCR. Of some 150,000 clones in the sample, roughly four fifths are singletons; the top ten hold around 3.2%. Regarding donors, all were healthy bone marrow donors. The sequence was obtained from a male donor in good health and CMV-seronegative. The sequencing input was PBMCs.

The DNA of the CDR3 is TGTGCCAGCAGGCGAATACAGGGGGCAAAGCAGCCCCAGCATTTT. Translation: CASRRIQGAKQPQHF. The gene calls are TRBV28 and TRBJ1-5; 9 bases match TRBD1. Germline loops: CDR1 MDHEN, CDR2 SYDVKM. Losses at the gene ends were 6 bases for V and 7 bases for J; bases not matched to a gene: 10. The CDR3 runs to 15 residues.